This TCR beta chain was found in a study of cytomegalovirus exposure and HLA in healthy donors. Findings and limits, study-wide: Immune exposure was documented only through CMV serostatus. Whilst most TCR sequences proved rare, a subset of public TCRs occurred across many donors. Later analysis demonstrated an association between a missense DCLRE1C variant and TCR beta V- and J-gene trimming.

The CDR3 runs to 16 residues. Germline V gene sequence: CDR1 SQVTM, CDR2 ANQGSEA. The V and J ends lost 3 bases and 0 bases, in that order; junction bases with no gene match: 9. This clone was recorded only once. Its cognate antigen is unknown. The PCR had 60 Vbeta and 13 Jbeta primers. Sequencing was performed with immunoSEQ multiplex PCR; in TCRdb, only in-frame clones are kept and a portion is missing. The table has roughly 180,000 clones, 84% seen once. The sequenced sample consisted of PBMCs. This chain links TRBV29-1 with TRBJ2-7; 9 nucleotides match TRBD1. This receptor was taken from a man aged 18-30 years in good health and CMV-seronegative. The CDR3 spells CSVEGTGQSSSYEQYF. CDR3 nucleotide sequence: TGCAGCGTTGAGGGGACAGGGCAGTCGAGCTCCTACGAGCAGTACTTC.